This entry is about one TCR beta chain. This entry comes from a study of T cells after yellow fever vaccination. Turning to the study itself: Some fractions had low cell numbers, and these were prepared with SMART-Seq v4 Ultra Low Input.

TCRdb reprocessed the 5' RACE reads with MiXCR, giving one entry per CDR3 protein. This repertoire shows about 240,000 distinct CDR3 sequences, 6% to 7.5% found once; its top ten account for approximately 0.85%. The sample was CD4+ T cells sorted from PBMCs, taken 15 days after the yellow fever booster vaccination. This TCR derives from a man aged 25-45 years who received the YFV17D yellow fever vaccine.

The CDR3 coding sequence is TGCGCCAGCAGACAAGCGGGAATCAACACCGGGGAGCTGTTTTTT. Translation: CASRQAGINTGELFF. The rearrangement links TRBV5-1 to TRBJ2-2; 7 bases fit TRBD2. CDR1 SGHRS and CDR2 YFSETQ come from the germline V gene. V dropped 5 bases and J dropped 2; count of bases not matched to a gene: 6. CDR3 size: 15 residues.